This T cell receptor (beta chain) was sequenced during a study of shared clonotypes between healthy human individuals. About the study: The donor pool was made up of two women and a few men aged 18 to 49.

Study-wide findings and caveats: It was observed that 5% to 6.5% of naive CD4 clonotypes were shared across several donors.

Remarks on this clone: The antigen remains undetermined.

Deep-level assay runs were performed. Genomic DNA per cell subset filled all wells of several immunoSEQ plates. Sequencing used immunoSEQ multiplex PCR; TCRdb keeps in-frame clones, though not all of them. The sample carries 1 million to 1.3 million clones, about four fifths recorded once. Sequences were obtained from memory CD4+ T cells from PBMCs. Specified subset: CD45RA-negative fraction. The TCR comes from a man between 18 and 35 years old in good health. Some clones in this sample may be carry-over from other donors' samples.

The chain's CDR3 is CASSSLAAYNEQFF. Here the CDR3 DNA reads TGTGCCAGCAGTTCCCTAGCGGCCTACAATGAGCAGTTCTTC. The chain carries TRBV27 and TRBJ2-1, with 7 bases aligning to TRBD2. Germline CDR1 reads MNHEY; CDR2 reads SMNVEV (reference sequence). The CDR3 spans 14 residues. Germline trimming cut 4 bases from V and 2 bases from J; bases unmatched to any gene: 2.